The present T cell receptor (beta chain) was sequenced within a study of blood T cell repertoires in COVID-19. Study-wide context: PBMCs, B-cell-depleted T cells, or T cells provided the cDNA or gDNA that made up the material.

Seattle patient enrollment occurred during active infection, with longitudinal follow-up thereafter. Germline CDR1 is LNHNV and CDR2 is YYDKDF (reference sequence). Trimming took 3 bases from V and 6 from J; bases not matched to a gene: 6. CDR3 length: 14 residues. Per the study methods: Amplification of reference gene primers provided the estimated nucleated cell counts. The data were produced by immunoSEQ multiplex PCR, yet TCRdb's version contains in-frame clones alone and is incomplete. D and trimming come from the DNA, and the V and J calls and clone size come from that table. The sample consists of roughly 300,000 clones, around 85% of them appearing once.

Specimen: peripheral blood. The rearrangement uses TRBV15 and TRBJ1-1; 8 bases line up with TRBD1. The clonotype comes from a woman in her twenties or thirties with COVID-19, enrolled during active disease. CDR3 DNA: TGTGCCACCAGCAGGAACACAGGGGGGGCTGAAGCTTTCTTT. This gives the protein CATSRNTGGAEAFF.